The clone carrying this T cell receptor (beta chain) occurred many times. As for time point: before trial treatment. It was nivolumab, ipilimumab, aspirin, low-dose cyclophosphamide and low-dose radiotherapy that donors received. Trimming shortened V by 3 bases and J by 5 bases, and 16 bases separated the two germline ends. The CDR3 has 15 residues. Germline loops: CDR1 ENHRY, CDR2 SYGVKD. These data are taken from a study of low-dose radiotherapy and immunotherapy resistance in tumors. TRAV- and TRBV-specific primers were used for first-strand cDNA, which covered alpha and beta chains. The authors amplified TCRs for about 20 PCR cycles with a constant-region primer and a V-primer adapter. It was by in vitro transcription that isolated mRNA was amplified. Via MiXCR, TCRdb re-called the reads, giving one row per CDR3 protein. This table holds 70,000 to 90,000 distinct CDR3 sequences, 15% to 20% found once.

The chain joins TRBV10-3 to TRBJ2-5; D not resolved. The sample was PBMCs, taken before treatment. This receptor was identified in a male donor with prostate cancer. The CDR3 DNA reads as TGTGCCATCAGTGAAGATACGGGCCGGGCGGAGACCCAGTACTTC. As protein: CAISEDTGRAETQYF.